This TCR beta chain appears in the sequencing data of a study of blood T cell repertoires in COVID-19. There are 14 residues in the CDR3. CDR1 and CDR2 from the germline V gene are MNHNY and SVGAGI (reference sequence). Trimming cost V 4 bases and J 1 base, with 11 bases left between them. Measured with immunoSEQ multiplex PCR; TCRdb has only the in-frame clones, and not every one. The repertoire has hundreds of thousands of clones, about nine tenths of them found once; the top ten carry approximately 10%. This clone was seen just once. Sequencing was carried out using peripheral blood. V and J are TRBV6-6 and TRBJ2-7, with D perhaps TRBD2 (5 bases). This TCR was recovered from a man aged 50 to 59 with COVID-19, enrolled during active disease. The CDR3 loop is CASSSPSSSYEQYF. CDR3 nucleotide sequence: TGTGCCAGCAGTTCACCTAGCTCATCCTACGAGCAGTACTTC.